The clone carrying this T cell receptor (beta chain) was seen a few times. Its antigen remains unidentified. Sequencing ends 3 residues short of the CDR3 end; the germline J gene provides the rest. These data originate in a study of T cell clonality in common variable immunodeficiency. Broader study findings: Fewer deletions and N-nucleotide insertions were reportedly seen in common variable immunodeficiency TCR beta sequences.

The CVID group had some 15 females and roughly 30 males, mean age about 36. The CDR3 spans 12 residues. Germline lookup yields CDR1 SNHLY and CDR2 FYNNEI. V was trimmed by 6 bases and J by 0 bases, leaving 6 bases between them. Profiling relied on immunoSEQ multiplex PCR, and the TCRdb table lists in-frame clones only, not all of them. This repertoire holds roughly 34,000 clones, and none appear only once. Sequenced input: peripheral blood mononuclear cells. The rearrangement joins TRBV2 to TRBJ2-7, with unresolved D. The clonotype originates from a human donor with common variable immunodeficiency. The CDR3 loop is CASSLSSYEQYF. The part of the CDR3 DNA that was read is TGTGCCAGCAGCCTTAGCTCCTACGAG.